This TCR beta chain came from a study of cytomegalovirus exposure and HLA in healthy donors. With V trimmed by 8 bases and J by 3 bases, 3 bases remained unmatched. The CDR3 runs 13 residues. Germline V gene lookup returns CDR1 MDHEN and CDR2 SYDVKM. Sequencing was performed with immunoSEQ multiplex PCR; in TCRdb, only in-frame clones are kept and a portion is missing. Of 180,000 or so clones listed, approximately 82% are singletons. The TCR sequence derives from a woman between 25 and 40 years old in good health and CMV-seropositive. The chain joins TRBV28 to TRBJ1-3; 8 positions agree with TRBD1. The specimen was PBMCs. The CDR3 DNA reads as TGTGCCAGCCGAGACAGGGGTGGAAACACCATATATTTT. It is translated as CASRDRGGNTIYF.